The T cell receptor beta chain described here comes from a study of cytomegalovirus exposure and HLA in healthy donors. Study-level findings and limits: Per a prior analysis, the majority of TCR beta V segments were productive roughly 90% or roughly 30% of the time. Certain sequence variants were highly shared and formed a cluster, and this cluster was likely a sequencing artifact. Indistinguishable V segments, including TRBV6-2 and TRBV6-3, were excluded.

As for this clone: Its antigen is as yet unknown.

PCR was performed using 60 Vbeta and 13 Jbeta primers. Using immunoSEQ multiplex PCR, the repertoire was profiled, and TCRdb retains in-frame clones only, with some absent. The sample includes 120,000 or so clones, roughly 80% of them seen just once. V gave up 3 bases and J gave up 3 bases, with 13 bases separating them. The germline gives CDR1 MNHEY, CDR2 SMNVEV (reference sequence). CDR3 length: 15 residues. Specimen: PBMCs. This sequence joins TRBV27 and TRBJ2-3; tentative D call: TRBD1 (6 bases). This TCR came from a woman aged 45-65 years in good health and CMV-seronegative. CDR3 DNA sequence: TGTGCCAGCAGTTTGGGGCCAGGGGAAACAGATACGCAGTATTTT. It translates to CASSLGPGETDTQYF.